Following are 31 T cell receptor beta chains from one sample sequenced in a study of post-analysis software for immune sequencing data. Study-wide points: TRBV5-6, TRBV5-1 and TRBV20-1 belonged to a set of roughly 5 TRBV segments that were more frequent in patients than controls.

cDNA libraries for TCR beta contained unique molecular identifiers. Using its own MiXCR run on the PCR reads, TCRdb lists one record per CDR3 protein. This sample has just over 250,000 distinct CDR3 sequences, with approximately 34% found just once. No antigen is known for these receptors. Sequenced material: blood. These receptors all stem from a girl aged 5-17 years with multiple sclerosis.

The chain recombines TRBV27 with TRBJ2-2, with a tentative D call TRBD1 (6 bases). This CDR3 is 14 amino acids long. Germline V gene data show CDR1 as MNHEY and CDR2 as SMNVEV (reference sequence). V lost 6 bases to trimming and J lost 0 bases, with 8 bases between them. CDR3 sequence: CASRWTANTGELFF. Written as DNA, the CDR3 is TGTGCCAGCAGGTGGACAGCGAACACCGGGGAGCTGTTTTTT.

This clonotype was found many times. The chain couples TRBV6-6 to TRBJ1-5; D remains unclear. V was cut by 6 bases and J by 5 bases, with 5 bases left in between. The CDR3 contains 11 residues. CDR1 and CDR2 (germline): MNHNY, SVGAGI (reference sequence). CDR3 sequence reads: CASREYQPQHF. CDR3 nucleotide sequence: TGTGCCAGCAGGGAGTATCAGCCCCAGCATTTT.

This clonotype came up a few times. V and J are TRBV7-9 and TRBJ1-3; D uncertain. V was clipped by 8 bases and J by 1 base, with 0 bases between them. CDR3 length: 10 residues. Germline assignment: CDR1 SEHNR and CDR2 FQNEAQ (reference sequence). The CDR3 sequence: CASSGNTIYF. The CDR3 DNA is TGTGCCAGCTCTGGAAACACCATATATTTT.

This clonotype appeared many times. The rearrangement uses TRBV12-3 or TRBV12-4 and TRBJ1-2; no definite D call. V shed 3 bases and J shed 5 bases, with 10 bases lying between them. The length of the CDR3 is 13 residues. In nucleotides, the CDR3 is TGTGCCAGCAGTTTGGGGTCCGGATATGGCTACACCTTC. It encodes CASSLGSGYGYTF.

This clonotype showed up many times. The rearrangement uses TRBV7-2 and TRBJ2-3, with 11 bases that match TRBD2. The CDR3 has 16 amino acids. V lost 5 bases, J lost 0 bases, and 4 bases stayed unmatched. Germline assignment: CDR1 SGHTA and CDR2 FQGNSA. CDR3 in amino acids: CASSIWTSGSTDTQYF. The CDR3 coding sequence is TGTGCCAGCAGCATATGGACTAGCGGGAGCACAGATACGCAGTATTTT.

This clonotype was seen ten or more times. CDR3 bases: TGCAGTGCTAGAGGGAGCATCGGTGGGAACCAAGAGACCCAGTACTTC. This translates into CSARGSIGGNQETQYF. V usage is TRBV20-1 and J usage is TRBJ2-5, with D uncertain. V lost 1 base and J 0 bases, leaving 15 bases between the germline ends. Germline CDR1 is DFQATT and CDR2 is SNEGSKA (reference sequence). The CDR3 runs to 16 residues.

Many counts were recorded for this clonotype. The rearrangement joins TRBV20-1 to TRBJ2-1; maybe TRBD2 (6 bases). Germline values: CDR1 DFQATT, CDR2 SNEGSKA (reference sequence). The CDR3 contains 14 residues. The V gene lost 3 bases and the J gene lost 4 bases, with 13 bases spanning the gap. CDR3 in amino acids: CSASVGGTYNEQFF. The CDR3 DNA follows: TGCAGTGCTAGTGTCGGCGGGACGTACAATGAGCAGTTCTTC.

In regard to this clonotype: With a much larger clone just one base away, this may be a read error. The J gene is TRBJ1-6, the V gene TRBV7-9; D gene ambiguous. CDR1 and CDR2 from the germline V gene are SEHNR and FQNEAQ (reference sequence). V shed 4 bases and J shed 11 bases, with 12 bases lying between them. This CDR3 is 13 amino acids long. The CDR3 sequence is CASSSYLNPPLHF. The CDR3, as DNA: TGTGCCAGCAGCTCCTACCTGAATCCACCCCTCCACTTT. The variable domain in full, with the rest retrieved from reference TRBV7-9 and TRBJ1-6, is DTGVSQNPRHKITKRGQNVTFRCDPISEHNRLYWYRQTLGQGPEFLTYFQNEAQLEKSRLLSDRFSAERPKGSFSTLEIQRTEQGDSAMYLCASSSYLNPPLHFGNGTRLTVT.

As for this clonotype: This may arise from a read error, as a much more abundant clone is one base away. As DNA, the CDR3 is TGTGCCAGCAGCTCCCCCGGGGGGTCCGTGCGCAATGAGCAGTTCTTC. It is translated as CASSSPGGSVRNEQFF. The rearrangement uses TRBV7-3 and TRBJ2-1; 7 bases line up with TRBD2. This CDR3 is built from 16 residues. The germline gives CDR1 SGHTA, CDR2 FQGTGA. V shed 4 bases and J 6 bases; nucleotides not matched to a gene: 12.

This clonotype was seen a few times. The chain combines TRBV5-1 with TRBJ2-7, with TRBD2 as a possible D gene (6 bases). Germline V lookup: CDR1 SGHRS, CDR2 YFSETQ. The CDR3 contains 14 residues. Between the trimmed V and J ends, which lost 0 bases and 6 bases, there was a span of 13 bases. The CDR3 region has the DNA TGCGCCAGCAGCTTGGGGGGAGGAGGTACCGAGCAGTACTTC. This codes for CASSLGGGGTEQYF.

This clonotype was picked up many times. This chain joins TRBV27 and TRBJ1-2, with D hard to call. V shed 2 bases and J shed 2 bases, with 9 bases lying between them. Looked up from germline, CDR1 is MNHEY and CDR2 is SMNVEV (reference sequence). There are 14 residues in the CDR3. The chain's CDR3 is CASSLRVSNYGYTF. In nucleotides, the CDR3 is TGTGCCAGCAGTTTAAGGGTGTCCAACTATGGCTACACCTTC.

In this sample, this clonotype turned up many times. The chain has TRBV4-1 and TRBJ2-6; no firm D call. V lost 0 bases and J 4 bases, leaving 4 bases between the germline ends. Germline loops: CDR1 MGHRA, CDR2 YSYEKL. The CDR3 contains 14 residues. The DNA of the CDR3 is TGCGCCAGCAGCCAAGAAAGCGGGGCCAACGTCCTGACTTTC. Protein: CASSQESGANVLTF.

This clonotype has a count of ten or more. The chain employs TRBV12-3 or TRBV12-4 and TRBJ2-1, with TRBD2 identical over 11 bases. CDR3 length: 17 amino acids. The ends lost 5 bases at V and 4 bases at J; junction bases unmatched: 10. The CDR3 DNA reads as TGTGCCAGCAGTCTCGGGACTAGCGGAATTCGTTACAATGAGCAGTTCTTC. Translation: CASSLGTSGIRYNEQFF.

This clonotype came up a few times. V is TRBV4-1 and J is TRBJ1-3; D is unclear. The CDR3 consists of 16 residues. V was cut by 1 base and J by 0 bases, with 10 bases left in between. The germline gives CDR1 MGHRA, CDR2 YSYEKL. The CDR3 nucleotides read TGCGCCAGCAGCCAAGTGGAAAGGAGCTCTGGAAACACCATATATTTT. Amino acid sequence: CASSQVERSSGNTIYF.

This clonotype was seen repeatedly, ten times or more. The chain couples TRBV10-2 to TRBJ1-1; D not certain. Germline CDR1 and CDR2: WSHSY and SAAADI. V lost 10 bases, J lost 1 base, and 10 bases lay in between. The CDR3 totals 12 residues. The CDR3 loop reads CATRMGNTEAFF. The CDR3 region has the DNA TGCGCCACCAGAATGGGGAACACTGAAGCTTTCTTT.

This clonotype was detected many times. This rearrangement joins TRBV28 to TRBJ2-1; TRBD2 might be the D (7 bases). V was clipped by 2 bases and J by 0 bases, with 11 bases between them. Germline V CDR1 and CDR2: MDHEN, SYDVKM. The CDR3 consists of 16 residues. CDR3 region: CASSLAGASSYNEQFF. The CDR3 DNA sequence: TGTGCCAGCAGTTTAGCGGGGGCCAGCTCCTACAATGAGCAGTTCTTC.

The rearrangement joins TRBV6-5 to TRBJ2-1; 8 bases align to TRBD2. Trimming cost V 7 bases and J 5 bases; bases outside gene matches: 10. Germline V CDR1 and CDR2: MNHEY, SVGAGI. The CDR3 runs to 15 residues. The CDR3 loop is CASNAGGPLNNEQFF. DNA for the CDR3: TGTGCCAGCAATGCGGGAGGTCCCCTTAACAATGAGCAGTTCTTC.

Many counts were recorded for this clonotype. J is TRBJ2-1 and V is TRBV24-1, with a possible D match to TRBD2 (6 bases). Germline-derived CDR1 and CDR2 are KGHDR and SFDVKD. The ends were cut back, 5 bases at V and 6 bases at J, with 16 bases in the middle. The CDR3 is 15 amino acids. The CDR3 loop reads CATSGVGRGGNEQFF. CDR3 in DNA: TGTGCCACCAGTGGCGTTGGACGGGGAGGCAATGAGCAGTTCTTC.

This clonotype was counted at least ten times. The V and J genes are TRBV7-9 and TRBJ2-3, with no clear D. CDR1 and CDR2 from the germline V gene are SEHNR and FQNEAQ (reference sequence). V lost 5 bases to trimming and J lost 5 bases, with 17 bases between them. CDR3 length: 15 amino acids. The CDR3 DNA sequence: TGTGCCAGCAGCCCTAAGATCCGGGTGGGAGATACGCAGTATTTT. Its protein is CASSPKIRVGDTQYF.

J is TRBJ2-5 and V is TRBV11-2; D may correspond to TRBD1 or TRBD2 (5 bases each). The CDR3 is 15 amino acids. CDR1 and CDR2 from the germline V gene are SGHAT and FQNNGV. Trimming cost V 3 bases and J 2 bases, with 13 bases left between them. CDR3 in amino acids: CASSFRDGRQETQYF. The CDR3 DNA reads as TGTGCCAGCAGCTTCCGGGACGGAAGGCAAGAGACCCAGTACTTC.

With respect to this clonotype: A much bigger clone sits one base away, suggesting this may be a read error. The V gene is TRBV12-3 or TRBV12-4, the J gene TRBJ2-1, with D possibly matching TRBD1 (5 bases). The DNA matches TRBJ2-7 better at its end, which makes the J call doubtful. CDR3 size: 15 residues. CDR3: CASSDDSSSYNEQYF. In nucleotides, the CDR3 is TGTGCCAGCAGTGACGACAGTAGCTCCTACAATGAGCAGTACTTC.

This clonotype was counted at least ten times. The CDR3 DNA follows: TGCAGTGCTAGAGATGGGGGGGCGAGTGGCTACACCTTC. This gives the protein CSARDGGASGYTF. This chain connects TRBV20-1 to TRBJ1-2; the D gene is possibly TRBD1 (6 bases). There are 13 residues in the CDR3. Germline CDR1 is DFQATT and CDR2 is SNEGSKA (reference sequence). V was shortened by 0 bases and J by 7 bases, with 12 bases between the two germline ends.

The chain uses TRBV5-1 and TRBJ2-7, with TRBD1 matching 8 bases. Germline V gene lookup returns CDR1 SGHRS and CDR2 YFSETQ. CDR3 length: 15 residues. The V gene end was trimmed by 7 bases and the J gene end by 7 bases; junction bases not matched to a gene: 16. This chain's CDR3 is CASESTGGTGNEQYF. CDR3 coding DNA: TGCGCCAGCGAAAGCACAGGGGGAACGGGGAATGAGCAGTACTTC.

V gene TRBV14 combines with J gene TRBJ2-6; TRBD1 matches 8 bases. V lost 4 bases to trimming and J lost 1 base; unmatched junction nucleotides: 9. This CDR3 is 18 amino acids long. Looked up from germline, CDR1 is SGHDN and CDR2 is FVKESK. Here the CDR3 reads CASSLGQGFFSGANVLTF. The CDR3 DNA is TGTGCCAGCAGCCTCGGACAGGGCTTTTTTTCTGGGGCCAACGTCCTGACTTTC. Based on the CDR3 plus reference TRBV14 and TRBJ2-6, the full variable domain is EAGVTQFPSHSVIEKGQTVTLRCDPISGHDNLYWYRRVMGKEIKFLLHFVKESKQDESGMPNNRFLAERTGGTYSTLKVQPAELEDSGVYFCASSLGQGFFSGANVLTFGAGSRLTVL.

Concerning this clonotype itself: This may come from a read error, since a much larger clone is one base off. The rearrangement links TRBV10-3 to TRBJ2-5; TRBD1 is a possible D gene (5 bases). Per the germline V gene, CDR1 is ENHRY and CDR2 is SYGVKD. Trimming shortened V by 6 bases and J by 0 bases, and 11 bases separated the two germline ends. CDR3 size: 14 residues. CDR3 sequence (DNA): TGTGCCATCAGGCCGACAGAGAACCAAGAGACCCAGTACTTC. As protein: CAIRPTENQETQYF.

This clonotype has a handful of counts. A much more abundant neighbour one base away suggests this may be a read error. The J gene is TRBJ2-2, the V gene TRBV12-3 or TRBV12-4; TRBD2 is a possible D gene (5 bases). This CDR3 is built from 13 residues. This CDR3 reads CASRNGPTGERFF. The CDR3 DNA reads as TGTGCCAGCCGCAACGGGCCAACCGGGGAGCGGTTTTTT.

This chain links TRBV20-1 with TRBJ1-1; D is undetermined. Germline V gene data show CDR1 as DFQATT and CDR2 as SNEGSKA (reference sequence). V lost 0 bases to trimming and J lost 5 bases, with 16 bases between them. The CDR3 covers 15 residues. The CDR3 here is CSARDVTERNTEAFF. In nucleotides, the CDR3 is TGCAGTGCTAGAGACGTGACCGAGAGGAATACTGAAGCTTTCTTT.

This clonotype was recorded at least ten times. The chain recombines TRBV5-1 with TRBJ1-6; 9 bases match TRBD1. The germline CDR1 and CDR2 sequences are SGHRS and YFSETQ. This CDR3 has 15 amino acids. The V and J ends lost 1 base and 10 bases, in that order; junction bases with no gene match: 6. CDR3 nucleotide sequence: TGCGCCAGCAGCTTGTACAGGGGGCTAGGATCACCCCTCCACTTT. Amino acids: CASSLYRGLGSPLHF.

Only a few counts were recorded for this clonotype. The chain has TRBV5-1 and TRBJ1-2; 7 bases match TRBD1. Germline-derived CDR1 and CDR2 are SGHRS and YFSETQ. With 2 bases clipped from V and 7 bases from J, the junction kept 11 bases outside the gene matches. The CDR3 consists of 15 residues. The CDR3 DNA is TGCGCCAGCAGCTTTCCAGGGGGTTCGGGAGGTGGCTACACCTTC. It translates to CASSFPGGSGGGYTF.

CDR3 in DNA: TGCGCCAGCAGCGCTTCCAGGGGGTCGACTGAAGCTTTCTTT. This sequence encodes CASSASRGSTEAFF. This chain joins TRBV5-1 and TRBJ1-1; 7 bases fit TRBD1. V dropped 4 bases and J dropped 5; count of bases not matched to a gene: 8. CDR3 length: 14 amino acids. The germline CDR1 and CDR2 sequences are SGHRS and YFSETQ.

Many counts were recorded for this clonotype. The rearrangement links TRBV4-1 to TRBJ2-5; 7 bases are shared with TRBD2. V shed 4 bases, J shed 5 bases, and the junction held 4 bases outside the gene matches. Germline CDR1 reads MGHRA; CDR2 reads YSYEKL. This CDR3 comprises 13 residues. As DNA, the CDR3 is TGCGCCAGCAGCCGCCTCGGGAGGGAGACCCAGTACTTC. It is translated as CASSRLGRETQYF.